This section outlines one T cell receptor beta chain sequence together with its context. This sample was taken from a study of blood T cell repertoires in COVID-19. Study overall: Samples of COVID-19 (acute and convalescent) were obtained from the United States, Italy and Spain.

Data came from immunoSEQ multiplex PCR; TCRdb stores just in-frame clones and leaves some out. The data hold approximately 50,000 clones, with 83% observed a single time. The CDR3 contains 14 residues. Trimming cost V 1 base and J 9 bases; bases outside gene matches: 3. The germline V gene has CDR1 LGHDT and CDR2 YNNKEL (reference sequence). The rearrangement uses TRBV3-1 (or the pseudogene TRBV3-2) and TRBJ2-2, with 9 bases lining up with TRBD1. Sequencing was carried out using peripheral blood. This receptor was taken from a human donor in a cohort sampled during active COVID-19. CDR3 residues: CASSQVYRGRELFF. The CDR3 DNA sequence: TGTGCCAGCAGCCAAGTTTACAGGGGGCGGGAGCTGTTTTTT.